This T cell receptor beta chain was recovered during a study of Graves' ophthalmopathy and Graves' hyperthyroidism. The germline CDR1 and CDR2 sequences are SGHTA and FQGNSA. CDR3 length: 15 residues. The authors amplified TCR beta CDR3 regions from RNA transcripts. RT-PCR was first run with HTBI primers, then multiplex PCR in a second round. Each CDR3 protein is one row after TCRdb ran MiXCR on the multiplex PCR reads. The data show over a million distinct CDR3 sequences, about two fifths seen once. The sequence derives from an adult man with Graves' hyperthyroidism. Input material: peripheral blood or thyroid tissue (not recorded which). The genes are TRBV7-2 and TRBJ2-5; 10 nucleotides agree with TRBD1. The J call could be wrong; TRBJ2-1 is a better fit for the DNA end. CDR3 loop: CASSRGGDRGSEQFF. DNA of the CDR3: TGTGCCAGCAGCCGTGGGGGGGACAGGGGAAGTGAGCAGTTCTTC.